This TCR beta chain emerged from a study of control samples from healthy donors and cancer patients. Some clones are missing from TCRdb's copy, which holds only in-frame ones; the method was immunoSEQ multiplex PCR. The sample yields 150,000 to 200,000 clones, 91% seen once. Germline-derived CDR1 and CDR2 are SEHNR and FQNEAQ (reference sequence). V dropped 6 bases and J dropped 6 bases, with 11 bases sitting between them. This CDR3 has 13 amino acids. This clone has a single count. The V call is TRBV7-9, the J call TRBJ2-2; D is undetermined. The origin of this receptor is a woman aged 25 to 39 in good health. What was sequenced was blood. Here the CDR3 reads CASSLGWAGELFF. DNA of the CDR3: TGTGCCAGCAGTCTAGGGTGGGCCGGGGAGCTGTTTTTT.